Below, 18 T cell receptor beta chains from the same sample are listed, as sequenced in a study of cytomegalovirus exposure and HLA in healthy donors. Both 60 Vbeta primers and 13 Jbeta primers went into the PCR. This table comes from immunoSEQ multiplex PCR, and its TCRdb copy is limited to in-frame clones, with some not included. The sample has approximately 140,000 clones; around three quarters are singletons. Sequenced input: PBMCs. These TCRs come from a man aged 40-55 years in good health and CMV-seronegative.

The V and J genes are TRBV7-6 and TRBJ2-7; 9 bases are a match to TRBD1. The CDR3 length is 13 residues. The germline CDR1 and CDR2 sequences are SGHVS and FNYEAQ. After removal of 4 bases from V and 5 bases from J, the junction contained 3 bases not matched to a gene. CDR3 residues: CASSYTGGDEQYF. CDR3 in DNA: TGTGCCAGCAGCTACACAGGGGGCGACGAGCAGTACTTC.

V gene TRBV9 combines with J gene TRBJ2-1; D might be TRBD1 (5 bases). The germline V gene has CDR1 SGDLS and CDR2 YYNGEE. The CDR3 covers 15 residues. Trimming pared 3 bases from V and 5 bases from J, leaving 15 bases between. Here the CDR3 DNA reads TGTGCCAGCAGCGGCGGACCGATAGGGGACAATGAGCAGTTCTTC. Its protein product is CASSGGPIGDNEQFF. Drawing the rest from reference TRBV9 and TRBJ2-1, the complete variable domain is DSGVTQTPKHLITATGQRVTLRCSPRSGDLSVYWYQQSLDQGLQFLIQYYNGEERAKGNILERFSAQQFPDLHSELNLSSLELGDSALYFCASSGGPIGDNEQFFGPGTRLTVL.

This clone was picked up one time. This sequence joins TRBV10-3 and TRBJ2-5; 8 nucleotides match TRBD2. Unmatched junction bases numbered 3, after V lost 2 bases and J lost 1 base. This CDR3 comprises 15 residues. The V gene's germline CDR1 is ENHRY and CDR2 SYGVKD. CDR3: CAISEGGGFQETQYF. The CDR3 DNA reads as TGTGCCATCAGTGAGGGCGGGGGGTTCCAAGAGACCCAGTACTTC.

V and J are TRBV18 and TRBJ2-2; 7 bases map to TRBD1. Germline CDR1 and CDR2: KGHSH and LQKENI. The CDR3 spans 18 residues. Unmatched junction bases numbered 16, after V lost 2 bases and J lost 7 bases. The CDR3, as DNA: TGTGCCAGCTCACCATGGCATGATGAACAGGGGTACGGCGGGGAGCTGTTTTTT. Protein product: CASSPWHDEQGYGGELFF.

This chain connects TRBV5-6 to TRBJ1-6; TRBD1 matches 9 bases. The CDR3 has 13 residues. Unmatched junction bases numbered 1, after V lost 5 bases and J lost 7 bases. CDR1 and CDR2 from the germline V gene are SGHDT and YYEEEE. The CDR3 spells CASSGQGNSPLHF. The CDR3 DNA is TGTGCCAGCAGTGGACAGGGGAATTCACCCCTCCACTTT.

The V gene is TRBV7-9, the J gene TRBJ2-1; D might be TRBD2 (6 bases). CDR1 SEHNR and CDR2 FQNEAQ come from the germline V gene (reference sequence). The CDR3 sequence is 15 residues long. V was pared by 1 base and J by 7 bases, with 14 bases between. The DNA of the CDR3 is TGTGCCAGCAGCTTAGTGAGGACTGGGGGGAATGAGCAGTTCTTC. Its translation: CASSLVRTGGNEQFF.

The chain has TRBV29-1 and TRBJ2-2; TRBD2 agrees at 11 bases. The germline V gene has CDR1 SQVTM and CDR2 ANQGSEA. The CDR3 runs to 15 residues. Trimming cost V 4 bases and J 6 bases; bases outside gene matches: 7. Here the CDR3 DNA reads TGCAGCGTTGGGTTGGTAGCGGGGGGGCCCGGGGAGCTGTTTTTT. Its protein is CSVGLVAGGPGELFF.

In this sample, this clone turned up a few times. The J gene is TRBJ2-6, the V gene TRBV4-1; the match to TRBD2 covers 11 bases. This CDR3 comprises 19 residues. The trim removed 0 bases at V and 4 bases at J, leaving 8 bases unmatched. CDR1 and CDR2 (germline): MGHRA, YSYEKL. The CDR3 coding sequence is TGCGCCAGCAGCCAAGATTTACTAGCGGGGGTGGGGGGGGCCAACGTCCTGACTTTC. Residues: CASSQDLLAGVGGANVLTF.

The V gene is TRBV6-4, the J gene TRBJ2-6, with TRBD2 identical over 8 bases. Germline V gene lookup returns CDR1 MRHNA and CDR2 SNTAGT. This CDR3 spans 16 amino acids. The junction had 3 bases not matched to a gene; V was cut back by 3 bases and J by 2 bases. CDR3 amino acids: CASSERGAAGANVLTF. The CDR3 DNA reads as TGTGCCAGCAGTGAGCGGGGGGCGGCTGGGGCCAACGTCCTGACTTTC.

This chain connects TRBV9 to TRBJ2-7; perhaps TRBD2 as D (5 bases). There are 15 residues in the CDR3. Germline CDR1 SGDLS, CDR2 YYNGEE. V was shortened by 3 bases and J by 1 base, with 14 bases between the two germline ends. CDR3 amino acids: CASSAGYDFSYEQYF. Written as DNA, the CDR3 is TGTGCCAGCAGCGCGGGGTACGACTTTTCCTACGAGCAGTACTTC.

CDR3 sequence reads: CASSSGTGRGEQFF. The CDR3 DNA reads TGTGCCAGCAGCTCCGGGACAGGGAGGGGTGAGCAGTTCTTC. The chain recombines TRBV7-6 with TRBJ2-1; 9 positions agree with TRBD1. Trimming removed 4 bases from V and 9 bases from J; junction bases left unmatched: 7. This CDR3 has 14 residues. CDR1 SGHVS and CDR2 FNYEAQ come from the germline V gene.

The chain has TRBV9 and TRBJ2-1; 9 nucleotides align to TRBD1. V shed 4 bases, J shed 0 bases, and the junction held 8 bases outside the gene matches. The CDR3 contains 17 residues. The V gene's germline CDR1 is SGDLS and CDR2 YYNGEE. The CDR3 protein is CASSPPGQGRSYNEQFF. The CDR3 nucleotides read TGTGCCAGCAGCCCTCCGGGACAGGGCCGCTCCTACAATGAGCAGTTCTTC.

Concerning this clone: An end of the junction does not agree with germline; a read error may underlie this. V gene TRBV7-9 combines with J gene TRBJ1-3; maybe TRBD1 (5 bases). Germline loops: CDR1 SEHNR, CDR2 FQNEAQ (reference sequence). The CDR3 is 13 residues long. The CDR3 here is CSSVPGAGNTIYF. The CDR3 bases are TGTTCCAGCGTCCCGGGGGCTGGAAACACCATATATTTT.

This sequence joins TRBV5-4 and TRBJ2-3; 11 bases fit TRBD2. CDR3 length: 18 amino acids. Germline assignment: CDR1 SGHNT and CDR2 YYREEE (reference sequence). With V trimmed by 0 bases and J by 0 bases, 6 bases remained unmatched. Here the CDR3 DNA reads TGTGCCAGCAGCTTGGCGGCTAGCGGGAGGACGAGCACAGATACGCAGTATTTT. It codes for CASSLAASGRTSTDTQYF.

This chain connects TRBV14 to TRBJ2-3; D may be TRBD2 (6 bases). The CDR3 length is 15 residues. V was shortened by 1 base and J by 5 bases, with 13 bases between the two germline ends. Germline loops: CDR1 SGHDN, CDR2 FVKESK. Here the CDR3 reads CASSQASGEVDTQYF. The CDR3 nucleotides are TGTGCCAGCAGCCAAGCTTCGGGAGAGGTAGATACGCAGTATTTT.

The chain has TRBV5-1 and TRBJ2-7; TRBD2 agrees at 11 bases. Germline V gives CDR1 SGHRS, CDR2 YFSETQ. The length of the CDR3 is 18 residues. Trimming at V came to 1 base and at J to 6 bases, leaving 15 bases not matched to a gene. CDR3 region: CASSLTSGSLLSGVEQYF. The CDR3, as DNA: TGCGCCAGCAGCTTGACTAGCGGGAGCTTACTTTCGGGCGTCGAGCAGTACTTC.

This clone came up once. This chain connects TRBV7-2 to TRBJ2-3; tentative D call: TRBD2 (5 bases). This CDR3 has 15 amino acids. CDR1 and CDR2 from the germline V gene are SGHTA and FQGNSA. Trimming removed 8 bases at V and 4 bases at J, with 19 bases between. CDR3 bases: TGTGCCAGCGGTTCCTCTAGCCTTAGCGCAGATACGCAGTATTTT. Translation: CASGSSSLSADTQYF.

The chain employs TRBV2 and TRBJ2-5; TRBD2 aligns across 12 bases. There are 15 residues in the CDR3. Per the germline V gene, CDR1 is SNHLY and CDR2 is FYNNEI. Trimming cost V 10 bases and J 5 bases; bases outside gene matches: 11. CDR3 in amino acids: CATTPLAGGSETQYF. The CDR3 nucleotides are TGTGCCACTACCCCACTAGCGGGAGGCTCGGAGACCCAGTACTTC.